The 12 T cell receptor beta chains below were found in one sample sequenced in a study of circulating and synovial CD4+ cells in juvenile arthritis. Sequenced by immunoSEQ multiplex PCR; TCRdb stores in-frame clones only, minus some. The table lists about 33,000 clones, about 95% of them singletons. The sequencing input was CD4+ T cells from blood. These receptors came from a human donor with juvenile idiopathic arthritis.

This sequence joins TRBV5-1 and TRBJ2-7; D might be TRBD1 (6 bases). The CDR3 consists of 15 residues. Germline lookup yields CDR1 SGHRS and CDR2 YFSETQ. V was shortened by 0 bases and J by 4 bases, with 14 bases between the two germline ends. The CDR3 sequence: CASSLGPGTPYEQYF. The CDR3 bases are TGCGCCAGCAGCTTGGGACCCGGGACACCTTACGAGCAGTACTTC. Full variable domain (outside the CDR3, taken from reference TRBV5-1 and TRBJ2-7): KAGVTQTPRYLIKTRGQQVTLSCSPISGHRSVSWYQQTPGQGLQFLFEYFSETQRNKGNFPGRFSGRQFSNSRSEMNVSTLELGDSALYLCASSLGPGTPYEQYFGPGTRLTVT.

The chain uses TRBV28 and TRBJ2-7; 9 bases line up with TRBD2. V was pared by 7 bases and J by 5 bases, with 6 bases of the junction left unmatched. The CDR3 length is 13 residues. The germline V gene has CDR1 MDHEN and CDR2 SYDVKM. The CDR3 region is CASTPAGGHEQYF. The CDR3 DNA sequence: TGTGCCAGCACCCCCGCGGGGGGGCACGAGCAGTACTTC.

The gene calls are TRBV7-9 and TRBJ2-1; perhaps TRBD2 as D (6 bases). The V gene lost 8 bases and the J gene lost 0 bases, with 11 bases spanning the gap. CDR1 SEHNR and CDR2 FQNEAQ come from the germline V gene (reference sequence). CDR3 size: 14 residues. CDR3 DNA: TGTGCCAGCGGAGGGCCGAGCTCCTACAATGAGCAGTTCTTC. It translates to CASGGPSSYNEQFF.

The chain joins TRBV28 to TRBJ2-3, with TRBD2 matching over 13 bases. The germline CDR1 and CDR2 sequences are MDHEN and SYDVKM. V gave up 4 bases and J gave up 8 bases; unmatched junction bases: 9. The CDR3 runs to 16 residues. The CDR3 DNA is TGTGCCAGCAGTTGGGGACTAGCGGGGCAATCGGGTACGCAGTATTTT. It yields the protein CASSWGLAGQSGTQYF.

This chain connects TRBV4-3 to TRBJ2-1; 12 bases map to TRBD2. Trimming took 0 bases from V and 6 from J; bases not matched to a gene: 0. The germline V gene has CDR1 LGHNA and CDR2 YSLEER. The CDR3 runs 15 residues. CDR3 bases: TGCGCCAGCAGCCAAGAGACTAGCGGGAGCAATGAGCAGTTCTTC. Protein product: CASSQETSGSNEQFF.

The chain is built from TRBV5-1 and TRBJ2-5, with D possibly TRBD1 on 6 matching bases. The CDR3 is 16 residues long. Trimming took 2 bases from V and 2 from J, leaving 16 bases between them. Germline values: CDR1 SGHRS, CDR2 YFSETQ. CDR3 in amino acids: CASSFSGQSTQETQYF. The CDR3 DNA reads TGCGCCAGCAGCTTTTCGGGACAATCCACTCAAGAGACCCAGTACTTC.

The chain combines TRBV7-2 with TRBJ1-2, with D unclear. Germline CDR1 is SGHTA and CDR2 is FQGNSA. The V end was cut by 3 bases, the J end by 0 bases, with 8 bases between. This CDR3 spans 14 amino acids. CDR3 in amino acids: CASSFETANYGYTF. DNA for the CDR3: TGTGCCAGCAGCTTCGAAACTGCTAACTATGGCTACACCTTC.

The chain employs TRBV28 and TRBJ2-7; 8 nucleotides align to TRBD2. Trimming removed 5 bases from V and 1 base from J; junction bases left unmatched: 7. The CDR3 covers 15 residues. The germline V gene has CDR1 MDHEN and CDR2 SYDVKM. CDR3 residues: CASSATSGESYEQYF. The CDR3, as DNA: TGTGCCAGCAGTGCCACTAGCGGCGAATCCTACGAGCAGTACTTC.

The rearrangement uses TRBV6-5 and TRBJ2-7, with a weak D call TRBD2 (7 bases). In germline, CDR1 is MNHEY, CDR2 SVGAGI. This CDR3 contains 14 residues. V was trimmed by 7 bases and J by 3 bases, leaving 16 bases between them. CDR3 protein: CASTSREGDYEQYF. CDR3 sequence (DNA): TGTGCCAGCACTTCAAGGGAGGGGGACTACGAGCAGTACTTC.

This chain links TRBV7-2 with TRBJ2-3; 7 bases agree with TRBD2. V lost 0 bases and J lost 1; bases outside the gene matches: 1. Germline loops: CDR1 SGHTA, CDR2 FQGNSA. The CDR3 runs to 15 residues. CDR3 bases: TGTGCCAGCAGCTTAGCAAGCGGGGGCACAGATACGCAGTATTTT. This sequence encodes CASSLASGGTDTQYF.

The chain recombines TRBV6-4 with TRBJ2-2, with a possible D match to TRBD2 (6 bases). The CDR3 is made up of 14 amino acids. Trimming removed 8 bases at V and 2 bases at J, with 12 bases between. The germline gives CDR1 MRHNA, CDR2 SNTAGT. In nucleotides, the CDR3 is TGTGCCAGCTCTCAGGAGGGAAACACCGGGGAGCTGTTTTTT. Amino acids: CASSQEGNTGELFF.

The genes are TRBV4-3 and TRBJ2-2; 7 bases map to TRBD1. Germline V gene lookup returns CDR1 LGHNA and CDR2 YSLEER. The CDR3 consists of 15 residues. Unmatched junction bases numbered 6, after V lost 4 bases and J lost 4 bases. CDR3 nucleotide sequence: TGCGCCAGCAGCCCCGGGACAGCCCTCACCGGGGAGCTGTTTTTT. Translation: CASSPGTALTGELFF.